This TCR beta chain was captured by sequencing in a study of patients and donors after allogeneic stem cell transplantation. MiXCR was run by TCRdb on the RT-PCR reads, yielding one entry per CDR3 protein. The sample records approximately 430,000 distinct CDR3 sequences, approximately 16% being singletons. This CDR3 has 15 residues. V lost 2 bases, J lost 4 bases, and 14 bases lay in between. CDR1 and CDR2 from the germline V gene are MNHNS and SASEGT. The J gene is TRBJ1-2, the V gene TRBV6-1, with unresolved D. The clonotype comes from a human donor who was either an allogeneic HSCT recipient or a stem cell or donor lymphocyte infusion donor (not recorded which). It is not recorded whose cells these are; they may come from a transplant donor. The specimen was blood, either unsorted or a sorted T cell fraction (not recorded which). CDR3 bases: TGTGCCAGCAGTGAATCCCTTGTGACCGGCTATGGCTACACCTTC. Its translation: CASSESLVTGYGYTF.